These 17 T cell receptor beta chains came from one sample sequenced in a study of cytomegalovirus exposure and HLA in healthy donors. The assay was immunoSEQ multiplex PCR, and TCRdb's table has in-frame clones only and misses some. Here the sample spans about 180,000 clones, 86% being singletons. Sequencing was done on a sample of PBMCs. Source of these receptors: a man in his late teens or twenties in good health and CMV-seropositive.

This clone appeared once. The chain links TRBV28 to TRBJ2-1; 9 bases are a match to TRBD2. Losses at the gene ends were 7 bases for V and 2 bases for J; bases not matched to a gene: 6. CDR1 and CDR2 (germline): MDHEN, SYDVKM. The CDR3 consists of 15 residues. CDR3 in amino acids: CASKIGGRAYNEQFF. CDR3 coding DNA: TGTGCCAGCAAGATTGGCGGGAGGGCCTACAATGAGCAGTTCTTC.

This clone was counted a single time. The chain couples TRBV18 to TRBJ2-2, with TRBD1 identical over 7 bases. This CDR3 contains 15 residues. Germline CDR1 reads KGHSH; CDR2 reads LQKENI. The trim removed 3 bases at V and 4 bases at J, leaving 5 bases unmatched. CDR3 region: CASSPNRGGTGELFF. The CDR3 region has the DNA TGTGCCAGCTCACCCAACAGGGGTGGCACCGGGGAGCTGTTTTTT.

The rearrangement links TRBV5-6 to TRBJ2-1; possible D gene TRBD2, 7 bases. The CDR3 length is 15 residues. The germline V gene has CDR1 SGHDT and CDR2 YYEEEE. V was clipped by 6 bases and J by 8 bases, with 21 bases between them. The CDR3 loop reads CASNGISGGADEQFF. CDR3 DNA: TGTGCCAGCAACGGGATTTCTGGGGGGGCCGATGAGCAGTTCTTC.

V gene TRBV10-3 combines with J gene TRBJ2-7, with 7 bases fitting TRBD2. The length of the CDR3 is 12 residues. V dropped 11 bases and J dropped 3; count of bases not matched to a gene: 7. CDR1 is ENHRY and CDR2 is SYGVKD in the germline V gene. CDR3 residues: CASSGGSYEQYF. CDR3 nucleotide sequence: TGTGCCTCCAGCGGCGGGAGCTACGAGCAGTACTTC.

The genes are TRBV2 and TRBJ1-1; 7 bases line up with TRBD1. V was clipped by 7 bases and J by 1 base; unmatched bases: 3. The CDR3 runs 13 residues. The germline CDR1 and CDR2 sequences are SNHLY and FYNNEI. The CDR3 loop reads CASTQGRNTEAFF. The CDR3 DNA sequence: TGTGCCAGCACACAGGGGAGGAACACTGAAGCTTTCTTT.

The chain combines TRBV27 with TRBJ2-3; D unclear. The CDR3 runs 12 residues. Trimming shortened V by 8 bases and J by 0 bases, and 6 bases separated the two germline ends. CDR1 is MNHEY, CDR2 SMNVEV, per germline (reference sequence). The CDR3: CASHASTDTQYF. The CDR3 DNA is TGTGCCAGCCATGCGAGCACAGATACGCAGTATTTT.

This chain uses TRBV28 with TRBJ1-5; TRBD1 agrees at 7 bases. Trimming cost V 5 bases and J 4 bases; bases outside gene matches: 8. The CDR3 runs 15 residues. Per the germline V gene, CDR1 is MDHEN and CDR2 is SYDVKM. CDR3 residues: CASSRGDSRNQPQHF. The CDR3 region has the DNA TGTGCCAGCAGTCGAGGGGACAGTCGGAATCAGCCCCAGCATTTT.

The chain has TRBV5-8 and TRBJ2-7, with D hard to call. V gave up 1 base and J gave up 3 bases, with 5 bases separating them. The CDR3 has 12 amino acids. CDR1 SGHTS and CDR2 YDEGEE come from the germline V gene. The CDR3 loop reads CASSLTYYEQYF. CDR3 nucleotide sequence: TGTGCCAGCAGCTTGACATACTACGAGCAGTACTTC.

The CDR3, as DNA: TGCGCCAGCAGCTTGGAACTAGCATCCTACGAGCAGTACTTC. It yields the protein CASSLELASYEQYF. The chain carries TRBV5-1 and TRBJ2-7; D is possibly TRBD2 (6 bases). The CDR3 contains 14 residues. V was trimmed by 0 bases and J by 1 base, leaving 8 bases between them. The germline V gene has CDR1 SGHRS and CDR2 YFSETQ.

The J gene is TRBJ2-3, the V gene TRBV18; the match to TRBD2 covers 12 bases. This CDR3 comprises 16 residues. V shed 3 bases, J shed 4 bases, and the junction held 5 bases outside the gene matches. Germline-derived CDR1 and CDR2 are KGHSH and LQKENI. CDR3 DNA sequence: TGTGCCAGCTCACCTGGACTAGCGGGATTAGCAGATACGCAGTATTTT. The encoded protein is CASSPGLAGLADTQYF.

The gene calls are TRBV4-1 and TRBJ2-7, with D perhaps matching TRBD2 (5 bases). Germline CDR1 reads MGHRA; CDR2 reads YSYEKL. V lost 0 bases, J lost 3 bases, and 15 bases lay in between. This CDR3 comprises 16 residues. CDR3 protein: CASSQDLSAGVYEQYF. Written as DNA, the CDR3 is TGCGCCAGCAGCCAAGATCTGAGTGCCGGGGTCTACGAGCAGTACTTC.

The chain uses TRBV15 and TRBJ2-5; no reliable D call. Between the trimmed V and J ends, which lost 0 bases and 1 base, there was a span of 3 bases. This CDR3 has 13 residues. Germline V lookup: CDR1 LNHNV, CDR2 YYDKDF (reference sequence). In nucleotides, the CDR3 is TGTGCCACCAGCAGAGACTTCCAAGAGACCCAGTACTTC. This codes for CATSRDFQETQYF.

This clone occurred once. This chain uses TRBV4-3 with TRBJ2-3; 7 positions match TRBD1. The CDR3 is 16 amino acids. Per germline, CDR1 LGHNA and CDR2 YSLEER. V was pared by 3 bases and J by 4 bases, with 10 bases of the junction left unmatched. The CDR3: CASSQSDRDQADTQYF. CDR3 DNA sequence: TGCGCCAGCAGCCAGTCAGACAGGGATCAAGCAGATACGCAGTATTTT.

This chain uses TRBV7-3 with TRBJ2-3; D might be TRBD2 (5 bases). The CDR3 runs to 15 residues. Germline values: CDR1 SGHTA, CDR2 FQGTGA. The V and J ends lost 6 bases and 6 bases respectively, with 19 bases between them. In nucleotides, the CDR3 is TGTGCCAGCAGTCTTAACACGGGGATCCTCGATACGCAGTATTTT. Residues: CASSLNTGILDTQYF.

V usage is TRBV5-1 and J usage is TRBJ2-2; 7 nucleotides line up with TRBD1. Germline values: CDR1 SGHRS, CDR2 YFSETQ. J lost 5 bases, V lost 3 bases, and 10 bases had no gene match. CDR3 length equals 16 residues. CDR3 amino acids: CASSSGGTEVTGELFF. The CDR3 bases are TGCGCCAGCAGCTCGGGTGGGACAGAGGTTACCGGGGAGCTGTTTTTT.

This chain uses TRBV7-9 with TRBJ2-2; D perhaps matches TRBD2 (6 bases). The germline gives CDR1 SEHNR, CDR2 FQNEAQ (reference sequence). The CDR3 has 17 residues. V gave up 0 bases and J gave up 2 bases, with 13 bases separating them. The CDR3 reads CASSLASGEPNTGELFF. DNA of the CDR3: TGTGCCAGCAGCTTAGCTAGCGGAGAGCCCAACACCGGGGAGCTGTTTTTT. The entire variable domain, with the rest obtained from reference TRBV7-9 and TRBJ2-2, is as follows: DTGVSQNPRHKITKRGQNVTFRCDPISEHNRLYWYRQTLGQGPEFLTYFQNEAQLEKSRLLSDRFSAERPKGSFSTLEIQRTEQGDSAMYLCASSLASGEPNTGELFFGEGSRLTVL.

This chain links TRBV10-3 with TRBJ2-7; 10 nucleotides match TRBD2. Germline CDR1 reads ENHRY; CDR2 reads SYGVKD. V lost 0 bases and J lost 2; bases outside the gene matches: 4. CDR3 length: 16 amino acids. Here the CDR3 reads CAISESPSGGAYEQYF. The CDR3 nucleotides read TGTGCCATCAGTGAGTCCCCTAGCGGGGGAGCCTACGAGCAGTACTTC.